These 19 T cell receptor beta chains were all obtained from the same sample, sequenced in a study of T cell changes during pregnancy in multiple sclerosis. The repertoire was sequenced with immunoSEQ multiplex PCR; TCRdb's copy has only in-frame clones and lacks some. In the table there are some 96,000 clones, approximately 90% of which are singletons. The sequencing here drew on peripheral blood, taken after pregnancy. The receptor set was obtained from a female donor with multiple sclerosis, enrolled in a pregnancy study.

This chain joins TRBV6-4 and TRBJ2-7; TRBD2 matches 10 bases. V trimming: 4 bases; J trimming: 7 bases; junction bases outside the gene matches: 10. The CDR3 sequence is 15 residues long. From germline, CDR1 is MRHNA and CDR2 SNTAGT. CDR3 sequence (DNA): TGTGCCAGCAGTGTTGAAGCGGGGGGGCCGTATGAGCAGTACTTC. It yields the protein CASSVEAGGPYEQYF.

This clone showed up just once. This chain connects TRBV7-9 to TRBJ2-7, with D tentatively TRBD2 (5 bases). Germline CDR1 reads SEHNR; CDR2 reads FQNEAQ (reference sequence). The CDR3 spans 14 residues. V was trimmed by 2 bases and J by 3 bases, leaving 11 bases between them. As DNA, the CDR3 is TGTGCCAGCAGCTTAACTGAGGGATTCTACGAGCAGTACTTC. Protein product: CASSLTEGFYEQYF.

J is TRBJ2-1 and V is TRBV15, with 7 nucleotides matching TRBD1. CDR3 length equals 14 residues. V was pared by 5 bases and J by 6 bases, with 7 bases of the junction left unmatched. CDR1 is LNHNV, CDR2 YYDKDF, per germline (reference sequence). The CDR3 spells CATSQMTGLNEQFF. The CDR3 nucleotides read TGTGCCACCAGCCAAATGACAGGGCTCAATGAGCAGTTCTTC.

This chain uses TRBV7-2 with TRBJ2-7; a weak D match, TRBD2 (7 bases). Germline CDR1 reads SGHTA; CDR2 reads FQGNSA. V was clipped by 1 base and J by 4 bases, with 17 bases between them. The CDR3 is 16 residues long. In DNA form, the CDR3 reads TGTGCCAGCAGCTTAGGAGGGGGGGTTCAACGGTACGAGCAGTACTTC. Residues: CASSLGGGVQRYEQYF. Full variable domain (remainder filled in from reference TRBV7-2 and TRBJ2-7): GAGVSQSPSNKVTEKGKDVELRCDPISGHTALYWYRQSLGQGLEFLIYFQGNSAPDKSGLPSDRFSAERTGGSVSTLTIQRTQQEDSAVYLCASSLGGGVQRYEQYFGPGTRLTVT.

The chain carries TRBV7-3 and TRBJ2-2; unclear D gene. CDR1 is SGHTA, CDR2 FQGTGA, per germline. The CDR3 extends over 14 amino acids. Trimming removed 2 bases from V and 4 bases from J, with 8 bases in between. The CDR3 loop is CASSLQAPTGELFF. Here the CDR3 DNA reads TGTGCCAGCAGCTTACAGGCGCCCACCGGGGAGCTGTTTTTT.

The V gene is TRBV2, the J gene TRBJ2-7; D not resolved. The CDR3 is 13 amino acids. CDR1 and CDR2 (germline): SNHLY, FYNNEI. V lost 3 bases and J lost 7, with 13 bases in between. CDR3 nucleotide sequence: TGTGCCAGCAGTGACGGGTCGGTTTGGGAGCAGTACTTC. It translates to CASSDGSVWEQYF. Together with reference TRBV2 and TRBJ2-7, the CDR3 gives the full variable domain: EPEVTQTPSHQVTQMGQEVILRCVPISNHLYFYWYRQILGQKVEFLVSFYNNEISEKSEIFDDQFSVERPDGSNFTLKIRSTKLEDSAMYFCASSDGSVWEQYFGPGTRLTVT.

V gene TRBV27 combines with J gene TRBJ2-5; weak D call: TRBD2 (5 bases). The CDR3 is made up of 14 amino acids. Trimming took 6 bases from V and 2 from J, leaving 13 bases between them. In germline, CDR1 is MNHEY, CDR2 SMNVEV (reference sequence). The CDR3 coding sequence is TGTGCCAGCAGAGGTAGTCGGACTCAAGAGACCCAGTACTTC. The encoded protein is CASRGSRTQETQYF.

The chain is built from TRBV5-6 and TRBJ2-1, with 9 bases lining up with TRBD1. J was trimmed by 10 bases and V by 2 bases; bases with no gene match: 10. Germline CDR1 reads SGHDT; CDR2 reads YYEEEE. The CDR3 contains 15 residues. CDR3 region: CASSLRTGVFGEQFF. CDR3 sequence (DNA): TGTGCCAGCAGCTTAAGGACAGGGGTTTTCGGAGAGCAGTTCTTC. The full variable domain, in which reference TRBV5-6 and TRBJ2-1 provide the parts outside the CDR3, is DAGVTQSPTHLIKTRGQQVTLRCSPKSGHDTVSWYQQALGQGPQFIFQYYEEEERQRGNFPDRFSGHQFPNYSSELNVNALLLGDSALYLCASSLRTGVFGEQFFGPGTRLTVL.

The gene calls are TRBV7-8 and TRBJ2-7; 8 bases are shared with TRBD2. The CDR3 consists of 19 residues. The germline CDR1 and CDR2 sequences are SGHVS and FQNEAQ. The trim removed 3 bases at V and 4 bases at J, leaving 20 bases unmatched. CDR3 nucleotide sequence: TGTGCCAGCAGCTTCCACCGACGCTCGGGCGGGAGGTTCCGTTACGAGCAGTACTTC. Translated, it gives CASSFHRRSGGRFRYEQYF.

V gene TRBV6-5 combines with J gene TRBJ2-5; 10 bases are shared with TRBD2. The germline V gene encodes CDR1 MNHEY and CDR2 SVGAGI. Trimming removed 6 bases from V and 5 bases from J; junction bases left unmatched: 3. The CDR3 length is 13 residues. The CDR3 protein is CASRPGLAETQYF. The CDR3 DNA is TGTGCCAGCAGGCCGGGACTAGCGGAGACCCAGTACTTC.

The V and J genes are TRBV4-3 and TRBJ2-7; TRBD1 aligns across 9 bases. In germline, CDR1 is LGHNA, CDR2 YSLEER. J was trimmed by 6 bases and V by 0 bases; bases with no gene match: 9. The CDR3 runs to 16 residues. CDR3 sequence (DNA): TGCGCCAGCAGCCAAGATATCGGGGACAGGGCAGGCGAGCAGTACTTC. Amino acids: CASSQDIGDRAGEQYF.

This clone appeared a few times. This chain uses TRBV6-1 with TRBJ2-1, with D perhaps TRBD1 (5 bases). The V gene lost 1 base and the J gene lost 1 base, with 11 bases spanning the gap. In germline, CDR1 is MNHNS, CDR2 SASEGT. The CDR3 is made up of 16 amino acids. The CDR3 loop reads CASSEEVGASYNEQFF. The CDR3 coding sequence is TGTGCCAGCAGTGAAGAAGTTGGGGCTTCCTACAATGAGCAGTTCTTC.

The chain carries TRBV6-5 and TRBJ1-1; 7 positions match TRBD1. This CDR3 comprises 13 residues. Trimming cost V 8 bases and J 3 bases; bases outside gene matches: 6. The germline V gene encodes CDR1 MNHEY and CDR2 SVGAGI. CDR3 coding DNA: TGTGCCAGCTGTCCCGGGACAGACACTGAAGCTTTCTTT. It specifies CASCPGTDTEAFF.

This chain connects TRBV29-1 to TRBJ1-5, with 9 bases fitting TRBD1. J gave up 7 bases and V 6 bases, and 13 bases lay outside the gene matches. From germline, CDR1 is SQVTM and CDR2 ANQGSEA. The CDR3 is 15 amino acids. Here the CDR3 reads CSVGEPGQGRQPQHF. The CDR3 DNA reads TGCAGCGTCGGAGAACCGGGACAGGGCCGGCAGCCCCAGCATTTT.

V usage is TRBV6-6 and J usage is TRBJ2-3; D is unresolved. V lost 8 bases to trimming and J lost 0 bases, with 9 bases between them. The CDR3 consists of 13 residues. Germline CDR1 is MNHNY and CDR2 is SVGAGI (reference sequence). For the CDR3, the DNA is TGTGCCAGCTCTGCTAGGAGCACAGATACGCAGTATTTT. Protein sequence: CASSARSTDTQYF.

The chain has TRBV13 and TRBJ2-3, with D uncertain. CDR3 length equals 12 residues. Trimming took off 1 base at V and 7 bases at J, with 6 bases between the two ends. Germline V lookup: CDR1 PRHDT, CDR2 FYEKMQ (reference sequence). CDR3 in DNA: TGTGCCAGCAGCTTAGCCGTTAATACGCAGTATTTT. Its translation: CASSLAVNTQYF. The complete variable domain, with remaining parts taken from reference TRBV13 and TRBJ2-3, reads AAGVIQSPRHLIKEKRETATLKCYPIPRHDTVYWYQQGPGQDPQFLISFYEKMQSDKGSIPDRFSAQQFSDYHSELNMSSLELGDSALYFCASSLAVNTQYFGPGTRLTVL.

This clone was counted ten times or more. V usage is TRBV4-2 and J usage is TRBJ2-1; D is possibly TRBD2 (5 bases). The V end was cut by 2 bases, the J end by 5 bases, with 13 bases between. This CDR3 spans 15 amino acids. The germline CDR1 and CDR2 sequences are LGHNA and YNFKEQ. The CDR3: CASSQYREGHNEQFF. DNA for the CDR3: TGTGCCAGCAGCCAATACCGGGAAGGGCACAATGAGCAGTTCTTC.

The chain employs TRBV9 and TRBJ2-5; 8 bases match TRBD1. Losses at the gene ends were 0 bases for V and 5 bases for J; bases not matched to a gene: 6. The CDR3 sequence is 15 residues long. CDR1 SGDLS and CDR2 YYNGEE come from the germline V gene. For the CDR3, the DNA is TGTGCCAGCAGCGTAGAGCAGGGGGCTGGGGAGACCCAGTACTTC. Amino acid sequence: CASSVEQGAGETQYF. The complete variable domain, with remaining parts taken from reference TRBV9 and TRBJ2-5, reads DSGVTQTPKHLITATGQRVTLRCSPRSGDLSVYWYQQSLDQGLQFLIQYYNGEERAKGNILERFSAQQFPDLHSELNLSSLELGDSALYFCASSVEQGAGETQYFGPGTRLLVL.

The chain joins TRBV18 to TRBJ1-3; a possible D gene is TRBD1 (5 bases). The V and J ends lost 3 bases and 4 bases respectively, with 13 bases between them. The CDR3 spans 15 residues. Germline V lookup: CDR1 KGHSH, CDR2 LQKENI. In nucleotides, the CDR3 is TGTGCCAGCTCACCGATCCAGGGATCCGGAAACACCATATATTTT. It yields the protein CASSPIQGSGNTIYF.